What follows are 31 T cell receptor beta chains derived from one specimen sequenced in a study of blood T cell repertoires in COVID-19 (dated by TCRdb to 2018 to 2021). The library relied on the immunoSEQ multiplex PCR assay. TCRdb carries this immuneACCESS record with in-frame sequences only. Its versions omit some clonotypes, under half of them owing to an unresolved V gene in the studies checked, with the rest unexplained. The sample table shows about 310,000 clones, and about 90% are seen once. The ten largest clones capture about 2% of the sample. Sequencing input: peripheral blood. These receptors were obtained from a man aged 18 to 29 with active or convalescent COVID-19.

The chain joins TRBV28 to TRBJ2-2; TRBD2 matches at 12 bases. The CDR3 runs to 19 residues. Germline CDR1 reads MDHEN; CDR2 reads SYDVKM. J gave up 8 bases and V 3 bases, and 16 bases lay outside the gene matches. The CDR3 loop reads CASSFGVLAGGKRTGELFF. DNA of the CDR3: TGTGCCAGCAGTTTTGGGGTACTAGCGGGAGGAAAAAGGACGGGGGAGCTGTTTTTT. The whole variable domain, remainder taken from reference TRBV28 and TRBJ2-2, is DVKVTQSSRYLVKRTGEKVFLECVQDMDHENMFWYRQDPGLGLRLIYFSYDVKMKEKGDIPEGYSVSREKKERFSLILESASTNQTSMYLCASSFGVLAGGKRTGELFFGEGSRLTVL.

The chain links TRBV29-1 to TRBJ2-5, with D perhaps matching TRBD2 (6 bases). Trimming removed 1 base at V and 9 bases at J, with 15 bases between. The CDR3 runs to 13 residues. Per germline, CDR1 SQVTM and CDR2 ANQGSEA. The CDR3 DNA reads TGCAGCGTTGAAGTTCTGGGGACTGGGGCCCAGTACTTC. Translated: CSVEVLGTGAQYF.

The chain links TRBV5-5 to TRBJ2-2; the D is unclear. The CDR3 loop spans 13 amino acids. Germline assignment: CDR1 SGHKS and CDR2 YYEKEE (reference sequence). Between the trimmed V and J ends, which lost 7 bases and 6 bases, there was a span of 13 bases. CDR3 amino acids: CASYRVVPGELFF. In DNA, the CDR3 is TGTGCCAGCTACCGGGTAGTACCCGGGGAGCTGTTTTTT.

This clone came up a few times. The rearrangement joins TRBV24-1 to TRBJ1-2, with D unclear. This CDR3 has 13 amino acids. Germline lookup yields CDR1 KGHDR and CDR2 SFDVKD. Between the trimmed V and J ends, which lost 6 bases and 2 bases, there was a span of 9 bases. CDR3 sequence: CATSSRVNYGYTF. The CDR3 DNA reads TGTGCCACCAGTTCGAGGGTAAACTATGGCTACACCTTC.

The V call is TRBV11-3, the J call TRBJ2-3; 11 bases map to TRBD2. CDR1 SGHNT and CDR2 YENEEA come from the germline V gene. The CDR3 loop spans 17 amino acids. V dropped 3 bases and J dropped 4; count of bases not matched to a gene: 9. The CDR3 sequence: CASSLGSLAGGPDTQYF. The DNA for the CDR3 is TGTGCCAGCAGCTTGGGAAGTCTAGCGGGGGGTCCAGATACGCAGTATTTT.

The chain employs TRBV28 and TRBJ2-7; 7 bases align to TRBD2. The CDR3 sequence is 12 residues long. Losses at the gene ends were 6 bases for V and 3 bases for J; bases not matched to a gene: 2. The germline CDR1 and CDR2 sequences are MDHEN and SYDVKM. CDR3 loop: CASSGRRYEQYF. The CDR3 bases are TGTGCCAGCAGCGGGAGGCGCTACGAGCAGTACTTC.

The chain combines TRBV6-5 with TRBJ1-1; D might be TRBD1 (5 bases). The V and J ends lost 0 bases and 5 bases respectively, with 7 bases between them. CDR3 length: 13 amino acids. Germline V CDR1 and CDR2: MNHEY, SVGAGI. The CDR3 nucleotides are TGTGCCAGCAGTTACTCCCGGGGGACTGAAGCTTTCTTT. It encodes CASSYSRGTEAFF.

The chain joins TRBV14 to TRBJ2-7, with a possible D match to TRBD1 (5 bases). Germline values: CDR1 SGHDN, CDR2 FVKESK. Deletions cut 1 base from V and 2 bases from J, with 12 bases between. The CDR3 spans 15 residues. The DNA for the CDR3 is TGTGCCAGCAGCCAAGCAGGAACAGGAGCCTACGAGCAGTACTTC. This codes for CASSQAGTGAYEQYF.

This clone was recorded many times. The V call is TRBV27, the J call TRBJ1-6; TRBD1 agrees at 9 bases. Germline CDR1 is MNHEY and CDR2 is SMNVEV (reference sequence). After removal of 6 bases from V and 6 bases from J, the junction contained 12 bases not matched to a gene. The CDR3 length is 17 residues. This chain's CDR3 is CASSHTRGTGINSPLHF. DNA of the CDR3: TGTGCCAGCAGCCATACGAGGGGGACAGGGATTAATTCACCCCTCCACTTT.

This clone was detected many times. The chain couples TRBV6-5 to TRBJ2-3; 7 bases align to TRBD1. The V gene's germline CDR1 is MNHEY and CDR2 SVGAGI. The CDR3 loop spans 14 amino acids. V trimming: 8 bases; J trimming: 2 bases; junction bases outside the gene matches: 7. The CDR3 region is CASGVGTDTDTQYF. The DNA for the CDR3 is TGTGCCAGCGGGGTGGGGACAGACACAGATACGCAGTATTTT.

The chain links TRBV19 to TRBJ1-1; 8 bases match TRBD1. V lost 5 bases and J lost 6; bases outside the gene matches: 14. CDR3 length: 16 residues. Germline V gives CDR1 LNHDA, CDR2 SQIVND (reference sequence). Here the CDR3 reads CASSLRFGQGGPEAFF. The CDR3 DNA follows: TGTGCCAGTAGTCTACGTTTCGGACAGGGTGGCCCTGAAGCTTTCTTT.

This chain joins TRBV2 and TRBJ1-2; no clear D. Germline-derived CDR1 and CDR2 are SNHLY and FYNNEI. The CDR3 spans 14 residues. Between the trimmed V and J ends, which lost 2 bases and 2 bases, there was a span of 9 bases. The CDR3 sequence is CASSELAVNYGYTF. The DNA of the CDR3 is TGTGCCAGCAGTGAATTGGCAGTCAACTATGGCTACACCTTC.

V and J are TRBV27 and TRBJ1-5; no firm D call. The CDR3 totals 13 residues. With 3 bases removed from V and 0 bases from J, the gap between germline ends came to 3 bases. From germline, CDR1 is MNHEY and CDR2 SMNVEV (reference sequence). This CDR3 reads CASSFSSNQPQHF. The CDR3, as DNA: TGTGCCAGCAGTTTCTCTAGCAATCAGCCCCAGCATTTT.

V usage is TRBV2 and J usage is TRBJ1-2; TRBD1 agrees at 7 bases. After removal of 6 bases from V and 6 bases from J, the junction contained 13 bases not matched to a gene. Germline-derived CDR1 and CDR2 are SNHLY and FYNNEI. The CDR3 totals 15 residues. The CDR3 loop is CASRKVAGGPDGYTF. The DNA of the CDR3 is TGTGCCAGCAGGAAGGTAGCAGGGGGGCCTGATGGCTACACCTTC.

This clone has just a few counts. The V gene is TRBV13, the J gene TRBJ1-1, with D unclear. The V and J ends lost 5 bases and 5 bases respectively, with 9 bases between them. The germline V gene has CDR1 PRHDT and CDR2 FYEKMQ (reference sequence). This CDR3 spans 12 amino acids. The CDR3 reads CASSRSETEAFF. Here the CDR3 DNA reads TGTGCCAGCAGCCGGTCGGAGACTGAAGCTTTCTTT.

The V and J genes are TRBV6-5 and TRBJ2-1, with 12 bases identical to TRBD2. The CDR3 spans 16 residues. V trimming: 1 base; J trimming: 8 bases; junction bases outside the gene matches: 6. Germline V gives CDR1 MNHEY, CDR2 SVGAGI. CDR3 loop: CASSYLASGGVYEQFF. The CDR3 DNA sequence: TGTGCCAGCAGTTACTTAGCTAGCGGGGGGGTCTATGAGCAGTTCTTC.

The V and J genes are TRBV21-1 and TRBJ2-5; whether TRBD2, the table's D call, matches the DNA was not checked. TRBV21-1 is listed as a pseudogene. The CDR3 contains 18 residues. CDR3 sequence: CASSKEGLAGGFSGTQYF. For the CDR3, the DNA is TGTGCCAGCAGCAAAGAGGGACTAGCGGGGGGGTTCAGTGGGACCCAGTACTTC.

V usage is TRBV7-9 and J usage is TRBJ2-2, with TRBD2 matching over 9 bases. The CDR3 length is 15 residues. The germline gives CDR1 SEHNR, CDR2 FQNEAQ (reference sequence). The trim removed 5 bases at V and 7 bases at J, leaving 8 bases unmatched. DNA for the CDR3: TGTGCCAGCAGCCCCCAGGGACTAGCAGGCGGGGAGCTGTTTTTT. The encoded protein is CASSPQGLAGGELFF.

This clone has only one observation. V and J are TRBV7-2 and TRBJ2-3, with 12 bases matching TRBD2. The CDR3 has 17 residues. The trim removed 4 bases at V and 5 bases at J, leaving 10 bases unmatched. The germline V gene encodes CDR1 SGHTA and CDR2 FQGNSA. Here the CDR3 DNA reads TGTGCCAGCAGCTCCCCGACTAGCGGGGGCGTTTTAGATACGCAGTATTTT. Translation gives CASSSPTSGGVLDTQYF.

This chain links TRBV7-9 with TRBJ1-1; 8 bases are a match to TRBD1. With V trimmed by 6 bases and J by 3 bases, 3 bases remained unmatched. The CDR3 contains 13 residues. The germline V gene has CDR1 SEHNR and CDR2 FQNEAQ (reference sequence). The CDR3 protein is CASRDRGDTEAFF. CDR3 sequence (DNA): TGTGCCAGCAGAGACAGGGGAGACACTGAAGCTTTCTTT. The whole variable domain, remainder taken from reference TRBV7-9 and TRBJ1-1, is DTGVSQNPRHKITKRGQNVTFRCDPISEHNRLYWYRQTLGQGPEFLTYFQNEAQLEKSRLLSDRFSAERPKGSFSTLEIQRTEQGDSAMYLCASRDRGDTEAFFGQGTRLTVV.

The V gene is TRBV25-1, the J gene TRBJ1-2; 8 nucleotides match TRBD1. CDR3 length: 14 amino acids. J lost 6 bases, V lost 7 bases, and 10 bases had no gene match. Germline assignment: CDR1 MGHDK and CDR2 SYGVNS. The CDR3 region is CASTPTDRGDGYTF. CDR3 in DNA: TGTGCCAGCACCCCCACCGACAGGGGAGATGGCTACACCTTC.

CDR3 nucleotide sequence: TGTGCCAGCACCGACCTGACAGTCACCTACGAGCAGTACTTC. This gives the protein CASTDLTVTYEQYF. The chain has TRBV2 and TRBJ2-7; a weak D match, TRBD1 (5 bases). Trimming cost V 7 bases and J 2 bases, with 15 bases left between them. Germline loops: CDR1 SNHLY, CDR2 FYNNEI. The CDR3 is made up of 14 amino acids.

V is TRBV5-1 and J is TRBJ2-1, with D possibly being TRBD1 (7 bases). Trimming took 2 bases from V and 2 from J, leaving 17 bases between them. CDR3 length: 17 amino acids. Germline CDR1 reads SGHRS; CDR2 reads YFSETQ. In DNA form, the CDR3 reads TGCGCCAGCAGCTTTTGGAGGGGGCAGGGGGCCTACAATGAGCAGTTCTTC. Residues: CASSFWRGQGAYNEQFF.

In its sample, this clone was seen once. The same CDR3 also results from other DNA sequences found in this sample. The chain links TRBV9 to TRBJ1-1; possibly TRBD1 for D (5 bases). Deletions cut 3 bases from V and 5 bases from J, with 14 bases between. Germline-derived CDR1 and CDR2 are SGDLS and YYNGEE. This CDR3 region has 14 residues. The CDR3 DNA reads TGTGCCAGCAGCGAGAGCACCGGGGGGACTGAAGCTTTCTTT. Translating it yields CASSESTGGTEAFF.

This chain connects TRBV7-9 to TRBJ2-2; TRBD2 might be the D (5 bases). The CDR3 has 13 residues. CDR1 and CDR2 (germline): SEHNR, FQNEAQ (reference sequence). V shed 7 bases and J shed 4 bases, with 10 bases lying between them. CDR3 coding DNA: TGTGCCAGCACCAGCGGTGGCACCGGGGAGCTGTTTTTT. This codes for CASTSGGTGELFF.

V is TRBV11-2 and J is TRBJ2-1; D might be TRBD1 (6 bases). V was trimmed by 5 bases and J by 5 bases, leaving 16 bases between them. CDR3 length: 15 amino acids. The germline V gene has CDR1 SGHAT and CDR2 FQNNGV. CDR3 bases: TGTGCCAGCAGCGATACCGGGACAATGAACAATGAGCAGTTCTTC. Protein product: CASSDTGTMNNEQFF.

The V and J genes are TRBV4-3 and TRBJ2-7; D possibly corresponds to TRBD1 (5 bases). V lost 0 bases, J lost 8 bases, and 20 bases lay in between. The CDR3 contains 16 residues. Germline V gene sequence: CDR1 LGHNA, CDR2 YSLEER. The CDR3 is CASSQDQGLPFRKQYF. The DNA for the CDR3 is TGCGCCAGCAGCCAAGATCAGGGCCTACCCTTTAGGAAGCAGTACTTC.

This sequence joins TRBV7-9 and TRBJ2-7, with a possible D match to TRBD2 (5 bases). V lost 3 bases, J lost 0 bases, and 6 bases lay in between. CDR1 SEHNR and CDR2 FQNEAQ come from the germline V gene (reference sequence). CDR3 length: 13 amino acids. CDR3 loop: CASSLRASYEQYF. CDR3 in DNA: TGTGCCAGCAGCTTGAGGGCCTCCTACGAGCAGTACTTC.

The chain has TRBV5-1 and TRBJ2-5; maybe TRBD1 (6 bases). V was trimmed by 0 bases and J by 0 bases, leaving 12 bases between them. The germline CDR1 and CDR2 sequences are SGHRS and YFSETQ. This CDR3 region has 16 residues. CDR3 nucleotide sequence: TGCGCCAGCAGCTTGGTAGGGACAACCAACCAAGAGACCCAGTACTTC. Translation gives CASSLVGTTNQETQYF.

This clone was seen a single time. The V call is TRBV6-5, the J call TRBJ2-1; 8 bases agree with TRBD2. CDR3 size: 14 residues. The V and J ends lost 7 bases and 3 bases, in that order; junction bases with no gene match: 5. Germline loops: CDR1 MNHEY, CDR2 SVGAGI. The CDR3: CASTRGGYYNEQFF. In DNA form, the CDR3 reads TGTGCCAGCACTCGGGGGGGATACTACAATGAGCAGTTCTTC.

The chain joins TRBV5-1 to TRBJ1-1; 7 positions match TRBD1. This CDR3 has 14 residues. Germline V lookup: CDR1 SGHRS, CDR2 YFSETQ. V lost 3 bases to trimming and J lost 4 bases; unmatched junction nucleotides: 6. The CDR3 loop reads CASSWGTGATEAFF. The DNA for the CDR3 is TGCGCCAGCAGCTGGGGAACAGGGGCCACTGAAGCTTTCTTT.